Below are 22 T cell receptor beta chains sequenced from a single sample in a study of blood T cell repertoires in COVID-19. Assay: immunoSEQ multiplex PCR; the TCRdb copy retains only in-frame clones and omits some. This table has some 330,000 clones, under 90% appearing once. Sequencing input: peripheral blood. These receptor sequences come from a woman in her 30s with COVID-19, enrolled during active disease.

V usage is TRBV27 and J usage is TRBJ2-1; no firm D call. The CDR3 totals 15 residues. Germline V lookup: CDR1 MNHEY, CDR2 SMNVEV (reference sequence). Trimming stripped 6 bases from V and 0 bases from J, with 12 bases between. The CDR3 protein is CASSQLGGSYNEQFF. The CDR3 nucleotides read TGTGCCAGCAGCCAGCTAGGCGGCTCCTACAATGAGCAGTTCTTC.

The DNA for the CDR3 is TGTGCCAGCAGCGACGGACATCCCAGTAACTATGGCTACACCTTC. Translating it yields CASSDGHPSNYGYTF. The genes are TRBV7-3 and TRBJ1-2; weak D call: TRBD1 (5 bases). Germline V gene lookup returns CDR1 SGHTA and CDR2 FQGTGA. V dropped 5 bases and J dropped 1 base, with 14 bases sitting between them. CDR3 length: 15 amino acids.

The rearrangement joins TRBV6-5 to TRBJ1-1; D gene ambiguous. V was shortened by 4 bases and J by 3 bases, with 18 bases between the two germline ends. Germline V gives CDR1 MNHEY, CDR2 SVGAGI. This CDR3 spans 16 amino acids. CDR3: CASSLPRGAGDTEAFF. The DNA of the CDR3 is TGTGCCAGCAGTTTACCCCGCGGTGCCGGCGACACTGAAGCTTTCTTT.

The V gene is TRBV9, the J gene TRBJ2-5, with 8 bases fitting TRBD2. CDR3 length: 13 residues. Germline V gene data show CDR1 as SGDLS and CDR2 as YYNGEE. V was clipped by 0 bases and J by 5 bases; unmatched bases: 0. CDR3 residues: CASSVAGGETQYF. The CDR3, as DNA: TGTGCCAGCAGCGTAGCGGGAGGGGAGACCCAGTACTTC.

This chain links TRBV7-2 with TRBJ1-1, with 7 bases fitting TRBD1. The CDR3 contains 14 residues. The V gene end was trimmed by 1 base and the J gene end by 4 bases; junction bases not matched to a gene: 3. Germline V gives CDR1 SGHTA, CDR2 FQGNSA. Written as DNA, the CDR3 is TGTGCCAGCAGCTTAGGCAGGGGGGTCACTGAAGCTTTCTTT. Amino acid sequence: CASSLGRGVTEAFF.

The CDR3 nucleotides are TGTGCCAGCAGCTTGAAGACATTCGGTTCACCCCTCCACTTT. Amino acid sequence: CASSLKTFGSPLHF. V is TRBV7-2 and J is TRBJ1-6; D gene unclear. Germline V gene data show CDR1 as SGHTA and CDR2 as FQGNSA. The length of the CDR3 is 14 residues. Trimming cost V 3 bases and J 9 bases, with 12 bases left between them.

This clone was seen only a few times. The chain has TRBV9 and TRBJ1-6, with 7 bases that match TRBD1. The V gene end was trimmed by 2 bases and the J gene end by 7 bases; junction bases not matched to a gene: 3. CDR1 SGDLS and CDR2 YYNGEE come from the germline V gene. This CDR3 region has 14 residues. CDR3 in DNA: TGTGCCAGCAGCGTGGGGGGACAGAATTCACCCCTCCACTTT. Amino acid sequence: CASSVGGQNSPLHF.

The rearrangement joins TRBV19 to TRBJ2-7; 11 nucleotides align to TRBD1. In germline, CDR1 is LNHDA, CDR2 SQIVND (reference sequence). The ends lost 3 bases at V and 3 bases at J; junction bases unmatched: 7. The CDR3 spans 16 residues. The CDR3 DNA reads TGTGCCAGTAGTATCAGAGGGACAGGGGGGGGCTACGAGCAGTACTTC. Amino acids: CASSIRGTGGGYEQYF.

CDR3 bases: TGTGCCAGCACCCCATGGGCGGGGAGTGAGCAGTTCTTC. It specifies CASTPWAGSEQFF. The chain couples TRBV6-5 to TRBJ2-1; D may be TRBD2 (6 bases). V was pared by 7 bases and J by 9 bases, with 16 bases between. The CDR3 is 13 amino acids. Germline V lookup: CDR1 MNHEY, CDR2 SVGAGI.

The rearrangement uses TRBV28 and TRBJ1-2; a weak D match, TRBD1 (5 bases). V was pared by 2 bases and J by 4 bases, with 14 bases between. The CDR3 totals 15 residues. CDR1 and CDR2 from the germline V gene are MDHEN and SYDVKM. This chain's CDR3 is CASSLEGRFGYGYTF. CDR3 DNA: TGTGCCAGCAGTTTAGAGGGGAGGTTCGGCTATGGCTACACCTTC.

The chain carries TRBV11-3 and TRBJ1-1, with D uncertain. Trimming took 1 base from V and 1 from J, leaving 7 bases between them. There are 14 residues in the CDR3. The germline V gene has CDR1 SGHNT and CDR2 YENEEA. The CDR3 sequence: CASSLVRGNTEAFF. The CDR3 DNA sequence: TGTGCCAGCAGCTTAGTCCGGGGGAACACTGAAGCTTTCTTT.

V and J are TRBV6-5 and TRBJ2-3; 10 bases agree with TRBD1. The V gene end was trimmed by 0 bases and the J gene end by 8 bases; junction bases not matched to a gene: 5. The CDR3 sequence is 15 residues long. In germline, CDR1 is MNHEY, CDR2 SVGAGI. The CDR3: CASSYSRTGGSTQYF. In DNA form, the CDR3 reads TGTGCCAGCAGTTACTCCAGGACAGGGGGAAGTACGCAGTATTTT.

The chain recombines TRBV2 with TRBJ1-1, with D perhaps matching TRBD1 (6 bases). The V end was cut by 4 bases, the J end by 5 bases, with 11 bases between. The CDR3 totals 13 residues. Germline values: CDR1 SNHLY, CDR2 FYNNEI. CDR3: CASSGNRETEAFF. For the CDR3, the DNA is TGTGCCAGCAGTGGAAACAGGGAAACTGAAGCTTTCTTT.

This clone was detected only once. The V and J genes are TRBV25-1 and TRBJ2-1; 10 bases fit TRBD2. Germline trimming cut 4 bases from V and 4 bases from J; bases unmatched to any gene: 7. This CDR3 contains 16 residues. The germline V gene has CDR1 MGHDK and CDR2 SYGVNS. In DNA form, the CDR3 reads TGTGCCAGCAGTGCCCCCGGGGGACTAGCGTACAATGAGCAGTTCTTC. This translates into CASSAPGGLAYNEQFF.

Only one count was recorded for this clone. This sequence joins TRBV7-9 and TRBJ1-3, with D unresolved. CDR3 length: 12 residues. Trimming pared 4 bases from V and 8 bases from J, leaving 9 bases between. Germline CDR1 reads SEHNR; CDR2 reads FQNEAQ (reference sequence). CDR3 DNA sequence: TGTGCCAGCAGCTCAGACGGGTACACCATATATTTT. As protein: CASSSDGYTIYF.

The genes are TRBV5-1 and TRBJ2-5, with TRBD2 identical over 10 bases. With V trimmed by 4 bases and J by 5 bases, 11 bases remained unmatched. The CDR3 extends over 16 amino acids. Germline CDR1 and CDR2: SGHRS and YFSETQ. This chain's CDR3 is CASSRAPSGGTETQYF. The CDR3 nucleotides are TGCGCCAGCAGCAGGGCGCCTAGCGGGGGTACTGAGACCCAGTACTTC.

The rearrangement joins TRBV6-5 to TRBJ1-2; 7 nucleotides line up with TRBD1. The J segment lost 6 bases and the V segment lost 6 bases, leaving 4 bases of the junction unmatched. The germline gives CDR1 MNHEY, CDR2 SVGAGI. The CDR3 covers 12 residues. CDR3 sequence: CASSFQGDGYTF. In DNA, the CDR3 is TGTGCCAGCAGCTTCCAGGGGGATGGCTACACCTTC.

The CDR3 DNA follows: TGTGCCAGCAGCTTTCGTGGGACAGCTAATGAAAAACTGTTTTTT. Encoded protein: CASSFRGTANEKLFF. The V and J genes are TRBV11-2 and TRBJ1-4; TRBD1 agrees at 7 bases. Germline CDR1 SGHAT, CDR2 FQNNGV. The CDR3 covers 15 residues. With V trimmed by 3 bases and J by 3 bases, 4 bases remained unmatched. Looking up the rest from reference TRBV11-2 and TRBJ1-4 gives the full variable domain: EAGVAQSPRYKIIEKRQSVAFWCNPISGHATLYWYQQILGQGPKLLIQFQNNGVVDDSQLPKDRFSAERLKGVDSTLKIQPAKLEDSAVYLCASSFRGTANEKLFFGSGTQLSVL.

The V gene is TRBV2, the J gene TRBJ2-1; 10 positions agree with TRBD2. V was clipped by 5 bases and J by 8 bases; unmatched bases: 6. This CDR3 spans 14 amino acids. Germline CDR1 is SNHLY and CDR2 is FYNNEI. The DNA of the CDR3 is TGTGCCAGCAGTAGCGGGGGGGCCGGCTATGAGCAGTTCTTC. It translates to CASSSGGAGYEQFF.

The gene calls are TRBV2 and TRBJ1-5, with 8 bases aligning to TRBD1. With 7 bases clipped from V and 0 bases from J, the junction kept 2 bases outside the gene matches. The germline V gene encodes CDR1 SNHLY and CDR2 FYNNEI. CDR3 size: 14 residues. Here the CDR3 reads CASNGQGSNQPQHF. The CDR3 coding sequence is TGTGCCAGCAATGGACAGGGTAGCAATCAGCCCCAGCATTTT. The full variable domain, rest sourced from reference TRBV2 and TRBJ1-5, is EPEVTQTPSHQVTQMGQEVILRCVPISNHLYFYWYRQILGQKVEFLVSFYNNEISEKSEIFDDQFSVERPDGSNFTLKIRSTKLEDSAMYFCASNGQGSNQPQHFGDGTRLSIL.

V and J are TRBV5-1 and TRBJ1-2; a possible D gene is TRBD1 (5 bases). V lost 0 bases, J lost 3 bases, and 9 bases lay in between. The CDR3 covers 14 residues. CDR1 is SGHRS and CDR2 is YFSETQ in the germline V gene. As DNA, the CDR3 is TGCGCCAGCAGCTTGGGGGGGACTCACTATGGCTACACCTTC. Amino acid sequence: CASSLGGTHYGYTF. The variable domain in full, with the rest retrieved from reference TRBV5-1 and TRBJ1-2, is KAGVTQTPRYLIKTRGQQVTLSCSPISGHRSVSWYQQTPGQGLQFLFEYFSETQRNKGNFPGRFSGRQFSNSRSEMNVSTLELGDSALYLCASSLGGTHYGYTFGSGTRLTVV.

The chain carries TRBV19 and TRBJ2-7; D is perhaps TRBD2 (5 bases). V lost 0 bases to trimming and J lost 3 bases, with 12 bases between them. The CDR3 sequence is 15 residues long. Germline CDR1 reads LNHDA; CDR2 reads SQIVND (reference sequence). The CDR3 region has the DNA TGTGCCAGTAGTATAGATCTATCTCGGGGCTACGAGCAGTACTTC. This sequence encodes CASSIDLSRGYEQYF.